The 4 T cell receptor beta chains presented below share a single source sample, sequenced in a study of blood T cell repertoires in COVID-19. Only in-frame clones appear in the TCRdb table, and some are missing; sequencing was by immunoSEQ multiplex PCR. The sample carries approximately 50,000 clones, 90% recorded once. The sample comprised peripheral blood. The receptors derive from a human donor in a cohort sampled during active COVID-19.

The V and J genes are TRBV9 and TRBJ2-1; TRBD2 aligns across 8 bases. The CDR3 sequence is 16 residues long. The V gene end was trimmed by 3 bases and the J gene end by 9 bases; junction bases not matched to a gene: 14. Germline-derived CDR1 and CDR2 are SGDLS and YYNGEE. DNA for the CDR3: TGTGCCAGCAGCGGGACCGGGACTAGGTATTGGGGTGAGCAGTTCTTC. It translates to CASSGTGTRYWGEQFF.

V gene TRBV24-1 combines with J gene TRBJ2-3; D remains ambiguous. Germline V lookup: CDR1 KGHDR, CDR2 SFDVKD. Trimming took off 4 bases at V and 2 bases at J, with 18 bases between the two ends. The CDR3 is 17 amino acids. The CDR3 nucleotides read TGTGCCACCAGTGACCGCGGTGGCCCTGGTAACACAGATACGCAGTATTTT. Its translation: CATSDRGGPGNTDTQYF.

The chain joins TRBV29-1 to TRBJ2-1; TRBD1 aligns across 9 bases. This CDR3 contains 14 residues. CDR1 is SQVTM and CDR2 is ANQGSEA in the germline V gene. The junction had 6 bases not matched to a gene; V was cut back by 7 bases and J by 2 bases. CDR3 sequence (DNA): TGCAGCGGCGGGACAGGGAACACCTACAATGAGCAGTTCTTC. It is translated as CSGGTGNTYNEQFF.

This clone was observed a handful of times. This chain uses TRBV11-3 with TRBJ1-3, with 9 bases fitting TRBD1. The CDR3 has 15 residues. Germline CDR1 and CDR2: SGHNT and YENEEA. J was trimmed by 4 bases and V by 5 bases; bases with no gene match: 6. The CDR3 DNA is TGTGCCAGCAGCATTTATGGACAGGGGGGAAACACCATATATTTT. Its translation is CASSIYGQGGNTIYF.